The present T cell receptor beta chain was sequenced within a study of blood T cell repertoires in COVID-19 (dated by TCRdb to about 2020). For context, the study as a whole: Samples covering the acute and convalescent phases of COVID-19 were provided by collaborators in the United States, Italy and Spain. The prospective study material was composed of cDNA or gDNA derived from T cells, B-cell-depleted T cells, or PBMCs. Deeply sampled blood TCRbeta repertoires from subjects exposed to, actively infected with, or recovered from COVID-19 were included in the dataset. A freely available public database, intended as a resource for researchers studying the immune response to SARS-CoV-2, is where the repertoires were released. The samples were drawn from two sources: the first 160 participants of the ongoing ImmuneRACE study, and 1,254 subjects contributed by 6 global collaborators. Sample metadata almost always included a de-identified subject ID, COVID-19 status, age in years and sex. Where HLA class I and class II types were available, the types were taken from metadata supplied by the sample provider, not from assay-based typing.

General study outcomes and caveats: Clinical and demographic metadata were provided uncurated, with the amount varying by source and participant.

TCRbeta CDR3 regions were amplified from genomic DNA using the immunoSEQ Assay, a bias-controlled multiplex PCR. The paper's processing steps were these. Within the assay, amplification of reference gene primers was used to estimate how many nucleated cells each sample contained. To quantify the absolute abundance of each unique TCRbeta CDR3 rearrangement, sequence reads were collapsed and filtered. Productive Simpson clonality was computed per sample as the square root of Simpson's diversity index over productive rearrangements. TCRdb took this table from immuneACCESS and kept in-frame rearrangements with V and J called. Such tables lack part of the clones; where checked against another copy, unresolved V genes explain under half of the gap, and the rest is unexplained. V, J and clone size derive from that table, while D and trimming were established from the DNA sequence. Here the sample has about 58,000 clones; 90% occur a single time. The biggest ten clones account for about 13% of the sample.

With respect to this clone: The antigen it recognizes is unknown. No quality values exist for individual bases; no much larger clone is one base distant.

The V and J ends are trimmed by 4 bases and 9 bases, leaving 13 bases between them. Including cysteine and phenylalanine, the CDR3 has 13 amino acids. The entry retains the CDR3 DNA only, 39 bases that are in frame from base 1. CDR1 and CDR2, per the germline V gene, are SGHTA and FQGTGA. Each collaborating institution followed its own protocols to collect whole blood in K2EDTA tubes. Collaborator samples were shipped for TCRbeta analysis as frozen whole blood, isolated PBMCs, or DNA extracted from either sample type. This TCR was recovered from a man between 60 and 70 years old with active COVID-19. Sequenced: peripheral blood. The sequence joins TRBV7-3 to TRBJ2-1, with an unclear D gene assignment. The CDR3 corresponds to CASSSQPLSEQFF. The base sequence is TGTGCCAGCAGCTCACAACCGCTTTCTGAGCAGTTCTTC.